This T cell receptor (beta chain) was obtained from a study of early T cells in non-severe SARS-CoV-2 infection (dated by TCRdb to the early 2020s). Describing the broader study: Bulk RNA from unsorted whole blood was used for TCR sequencing, so alpha and beta chains could not be paired. Broad study findings and their caveats: VDJdb matching was skewed toward anti-spike CD8 responses and likely underestimated virus-specific expansions by missing private and CD4 specificities.

Trimming costs V 4 bases and J 0 bases, and their ends lie 21 bases apart. CDR1 and CDR2 are read off the germline V gene as MDHEN and SYDVKM. The CDR3, from cysteine to phenylalanine, totals 18 residues. Kept here is only the CDR3 DNA, which spans 54 bases and is read in frame from base 1. The library was prepared using 5' RACE. Sequencing relied on a NextSeq 500. The TCR library protocol attached unique molecular identifiers to individual cDNA molecules to correct for sequencing error and PCR bias. TCR alpha and beta chains were both sequenced, and the abundances of alpha and beta sequences in each sample were closely correlated with each other. The study's processing was this. Decombinator V4 was used to annotate the V gene, J gene and CDR3 of the TCR sequences. TCRs were defined as expanded if a significant change between any two time points was detected under a Poisson model with p below 0.0001. TCR abundances were normalised to the total number of TCRs sequenced in each sample and reported as counts per million. MAIT TCRs were defined by TRAV1-2 paired with TRAJ12, TRAJ20 or TRAJ33, and iNKT TCRs by TRAV10 paired with TRAJ18. VDJdb, accessed on 1 November 2021, was searched for TCRs annotated for CMV, EBV and SARS-CoV-2, and TCRs annotated for more than one antigen were excluded. TCRdb handled the public reads itself, with Q25 trimming in fastp and clone calling in MiXCR, and kept productive beta chains. Each entry merges the rows of one CDR3 protein and shows their most common DNA and genes. The V and J calls follow TCRdb's processing rather than the paper's. This sample gives fewer than 100,000 distinct CDR3 sequences in total; approximately 9.1% of them show up just once. Clones ranked in the top ten supply approximately 5% of the sample.

A case-control design nested within a healthcare worker cohort in London, UK, was used, with weekly nasopharyngeal swab PCR tests and blood sampling performed. Healthcare workers were recruited between 23 and 31 March 2020, during the week of the UK lockdown, and were followed weekly for up to about 16 weeks. This clonotype was observed a few times. Its antigen is unknown. Per-nucleotide qualities are absent, and no much larger clonotype sits a single base away. Sequenced sample: whole blood. The chain couples TRBV28 to TRBJ2-5; no D segment can be confidently identified. The sequence was collected from an adult who was a healthcare worker with PCR-confirmed SARS-CoV-2 infection or an uninfected control (not recorded which). The CDR3 is CASSSYDPAHGYQETQYF. The nucleotide sequence is given as TGTGCCAGCAGTTCTTATGATCCCGCACACGGCTACCAAGAGACCCAGTACTTC.